This TCR beta chain was documented in a study of blood T cell repertoires in COVID-19. Study in general: PBMCs, B-cell-depleted T cells, or T cells provided the cDNA or gDNA that made up the material.

The germline CDR1 and CDR2 sequences are MNHEY and SVGAGI. Trimming took 7 bases from V and 2 from J, leaving 14 bases between them. CDR3 size: 14 residues. Methods used by the authors: Reference gene primer amplification gave estimated nucleated cell counts. The assay was immunoSEQ multiplex PCR, and TCRdb's table has in-frame clones only and misses some. That table is the source of V, J and clone size, and D and trimming were worked out from the DNA. The sample has about 200,000 clones; approximately 87% are singletons. The clonotype comes from a woman aged 50 to 65 with acute or convalescent COVID-19. This chain connects TRBV6-5 to TRBJ1-1; D is perhaps TRBD1 (5 bases). Material: peripheral blood. CDR3 bases: TGTGCCAGCACTACAGGACGGAAAAACACTGAAGCTTTCTTT. It encodes CASTTGRKNTEAFF.